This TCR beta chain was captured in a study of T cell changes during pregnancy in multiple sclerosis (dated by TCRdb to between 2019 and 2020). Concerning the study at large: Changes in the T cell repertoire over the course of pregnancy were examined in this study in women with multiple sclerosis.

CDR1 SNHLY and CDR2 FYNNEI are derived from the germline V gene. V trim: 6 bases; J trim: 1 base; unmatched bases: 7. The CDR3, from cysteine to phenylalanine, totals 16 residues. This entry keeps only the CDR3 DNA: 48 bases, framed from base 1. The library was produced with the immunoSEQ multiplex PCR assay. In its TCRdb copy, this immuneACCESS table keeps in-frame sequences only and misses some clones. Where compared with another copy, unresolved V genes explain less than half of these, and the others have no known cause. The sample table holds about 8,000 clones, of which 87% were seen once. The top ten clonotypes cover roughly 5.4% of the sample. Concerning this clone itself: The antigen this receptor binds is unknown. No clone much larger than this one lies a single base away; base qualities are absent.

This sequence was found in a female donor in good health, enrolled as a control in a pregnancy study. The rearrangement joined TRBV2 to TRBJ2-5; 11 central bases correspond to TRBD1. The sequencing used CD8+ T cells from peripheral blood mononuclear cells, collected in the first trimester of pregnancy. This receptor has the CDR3 CASSVGTGGIQETQYF. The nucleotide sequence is TGTGCCAGCAGCGTAGGGACAGGGGGGATCCAAGAGACCCAGTACTTC.